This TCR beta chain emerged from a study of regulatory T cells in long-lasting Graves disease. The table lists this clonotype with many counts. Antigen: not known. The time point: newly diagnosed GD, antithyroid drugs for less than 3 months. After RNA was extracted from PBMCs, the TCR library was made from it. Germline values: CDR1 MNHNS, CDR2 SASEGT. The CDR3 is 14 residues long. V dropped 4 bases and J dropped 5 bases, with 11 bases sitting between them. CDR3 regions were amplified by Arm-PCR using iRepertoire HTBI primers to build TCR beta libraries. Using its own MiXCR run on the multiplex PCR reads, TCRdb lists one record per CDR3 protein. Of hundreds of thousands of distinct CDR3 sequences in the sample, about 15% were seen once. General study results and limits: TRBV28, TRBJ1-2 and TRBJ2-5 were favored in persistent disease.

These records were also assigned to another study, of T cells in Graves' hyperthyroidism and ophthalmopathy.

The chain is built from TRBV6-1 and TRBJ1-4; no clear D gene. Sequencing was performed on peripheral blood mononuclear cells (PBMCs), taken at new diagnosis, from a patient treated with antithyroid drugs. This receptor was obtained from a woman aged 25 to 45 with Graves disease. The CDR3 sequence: CASSAAQLNEKLFF. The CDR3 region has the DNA TGTGCCAGCAGTGCGGCACAGCTGAATGAAAAACTGTTTTTT.